This T cell receptor beta chain derives from a study of T cells in women clearing cervical HPV infection. Across the study: Case blood was drawn when the lesion was first found; control blood after infection became undetectable. Cases' blood sampling followed lesion detection by median about 150 days (90 to 200).

A word on this clone: Its antigen is as yet unknown. The CDR3 end lies 3 residues beyond the end of the read and is filled in from the germline J gene.

This CDR3 region has 14 residues. Trimming took 3 bases from V and 6 from J, leaving 13 bases between them. Germline V gene sequence: CDR1 SGHRS, CDR2 YFSETQ. Broader study findings: Richness differences could reflect unmeasured T-cell content per sample. Cases and controls were distinguished at AUC around 0.8 by richness and V genes.

Method: immunoSEQ multiplex PCR; TCRdb's copy keeps in-frame clones and lacks some. Its table records around 46,000 clones. The receptor was isolated from a woman between 18 and 70 years old with a cervical HPV16 infection that either progressed to CIN3+ or cleared (not recorded which). The rearrangement joins TRBV5-1 to TRBJ2-1; maybe TRBD2 (6 bases). The sequenced material came from blood buffy coat. The CDR3 region is CASSSAGQGNEQFF. The CDR3 DNA, read in part, is TGCGCCAGCAGCTCGGCGGGGCAGGGCAATGAG. Together with reference TRBV5-1 and TRBJ2-1, the CDR3 gives the full variable domain: KAGVTQTPRYLIKTRGQQVTLSCSPISGHRSVSWYQQTPGQGLQFLFEYFSETQRNKGNFPGRFSGRQFSNSRSEMNVSTLELGDSALYLCASSSAGQGNEQFFGPGTRLTVL.